The 12 T cell receptor beta chains below come from one sample, sequenced in a study of cytomegalovirus exposure and HLA in healthy donors. PCR used 60 Vbeta primers and 13 Jbeta primers. Method: immunoSEQ multiplex PCR; TCRdb's copy keeps in-frame clones and lacks some. In the table there are 95,000 to 150,000 clones, 74% of which are singletons. The sample taken for sequencing was PBMCs. These TCRs come from a woman aged 45-60 years in good health and CMV-seropositive.

This clone occurred a few times. The V call is TRBV19, the J call TRBJ1-2; tentatively, D is TRBD1 (6 bases). This CDR3 comprises 12 residues. Deletions cut 9 bases from V and 8 bases from J, with 16 bases between. Germline CDR1 LNHDA, CDR2 SQIVND (reference sequence). Here the CDR3 reads CASSYAGAGYTF. CDR3 DNA: TGTGCCAGCAGTTATGCGGGGGCGGGCTACACCTTC.

The chain is built from TRBV10-1 and TRBJ2-5, with TRBD1 identical over 7 bases. CDR3 length: 14 amino acids. Trimming cost V 5 bases and J 9 bases; bases outside gene matches: 12. Germline CDR1 reads WNHNN; CDR2 reads SYGVQD (reference sequence). The CDR3 sequence: CASSPETGLAAQYF. The CDR3 region has the DNA TGCGCCAGCAGTCCGGAGACAGGGTTGGCGGCCCAGTACTTC.

This sequence joins TRBV4-1 and TRBJ2-2, with D perhaps matching TRBD1 (6 bases). The CDR3 runs to 15 residues. Germline V lookup: CDR1 MGHRA, CDR2 YSYEKL. Trimming stripped 3 bases from V and 6 bases from J, with 14 bases between. DNA for the CDR3: TGCGCCAGCAGCCATACAACAGGGCTCGCCGGGGAGCTGTTTTTT. It yields the protein CASSHTTGLAGELFF.

The rearrangement joins TRBV2 to TRBJ2-7, with 7 bases fitting TRBD2. The CDR3 totals 14 residues. Trimming at V came to 6 bases and at J to 2 bases, leaving 7 bases not matched to a gene. The germline V gene has CDR1 SNHLY and CDR2 FYNNEI. This CDR3 reads CASRLGAGAYEQYF. CDR3 DNA sequence: TGTGCCAGCAGGTTAGGGGCGGGGGCCTACGAGCAGTACTTC.

The chain employs TRBV19 and TRBJ2-3, with unresolved D. Germline V CDR1 and CDR2: LNHDA, SQIVND (reference sequence). The CDR3 is 14 amino acids. V was cut by 5 bases and J by 2 bases, with 11 bases left in between. The CDR3 DNA is TGTGCCAGTAGTCAGTCGCCGATCACAGATACGCAGTATTTT. Its translation is CASSQSPITDTQYF.

In its sample, this clone was seen once. This chain links TRBV6-6 with TRBJ1-4; the D gene is possibly TRBD1 (5 bases). V lost 5 bases and J lost 7, with 20 bases in between. The germline V gene has CDR1 MNHNY and CDR2 SVGAGI (reference sequence). This CDR3 is 16 amino acids long. CDR3 region: CASSPGRRGGSEKLFF. DNA for the CDR3: TGTGCCAGCAGTCCGGGACGGCGGGGGGGTAGTGAAAAACTGTTTTTT.

The chain has TRBV2 and TRBJ1-6; 9 bases match TRBD1. Germline values: CDR1 SNHLY, CDR2 FYNNEI. V lost 5 bases and J lost 10; bases outside the gene matches: 15. CDR3 length: 17 amino acids. CDR3 region: CASSFGKPGQGGSPLHF. DNA for the CDR3: TGTGCCAGCAGTTTTGGCAAACCGGGACAGGGTGGATCACCCCTCCACTTT.

V and J are TRBV7-9 and TRBJ2-5, with TRBD1 as a possible D gene (6 bases). The CDR3 runs to 13 residues. Trimming stripped 2 bases from V and 5 bases from J, with 9 bases between. CDR1 SEHNR and CDR2 FQNEAQ come from the germline V gene (reference sequence). This CDR3 reads CASSLTGIETQYF. The CDR3 DNA reads as TGTGCCAGCAGCTTAACAGGGATCGAGACCCAGTACTTC.

The V gene is TRBV11-2, the J gene TRBJ1-1; D gene ambiguous. V was clipped by 1 base and J by 11 bases, with 17 bases between them. The CDR3 sequence is 14 residues long. The germline V gene has CDR1 SGHAT and CDR2 FQNNGV. This CDR3 is CASSLGLFLDTAFF. In DNA form, the CDR3 reads TGTGCCAGCAGCTTAGGACTATTTCTCGACACGGCTTTCTTT.

CDR3 residues: CASSMGGPAYEQYF. The CDR3 DNA is TGTGCCAGTAGTATGGGCGGGCCAGCCTACGAGCAGTACTTC. The chain recombines TRBV19 with TRBJ2-7, with D maybe TRBD2 (5 bases). Looked up from germline, CDR1 is LNHDA and CDR2 is SQIVND (reference sequence). This CDR3 has 14 amino acids. The V and J ends lost 3 bases and 2 bases respectively, with 11 bases between them.

This chain uses TRBV5-1 with TRBJ2-1; 8 positions match TRBD2. CDR3 length equals 14 residues. Looked up from germline, CDR1 is SGHRS and CDR2 is YFSETQ. V lost 4 bases and J lost 12; bases outside the gene matches: 12. This CDR3 reads CASSPGLEGLRQFF. As DNA, the CDR3 is TGCGCCAGCAGCCCGGGACTAGAAGGTTTGAGGCAGTTCTTC.

This clone occurred a few times. This chain links TRBV18 with TRBJ2-7; 7 positions match TRBD2. CDR3 length: 15 amino acids. Germline V gene data show CDR1 as KGHSH and CDR2 as LQKENI. The ends lost 1 base at V and 4 bases at J; junction bases unmatched: 7. The CDR3 bases are TGTGCCAGCTCACCACAGACGGGGGGTGTGTACGAGCAGTACTTC. Protein sequence: CASSPQTGGVYEQYF.